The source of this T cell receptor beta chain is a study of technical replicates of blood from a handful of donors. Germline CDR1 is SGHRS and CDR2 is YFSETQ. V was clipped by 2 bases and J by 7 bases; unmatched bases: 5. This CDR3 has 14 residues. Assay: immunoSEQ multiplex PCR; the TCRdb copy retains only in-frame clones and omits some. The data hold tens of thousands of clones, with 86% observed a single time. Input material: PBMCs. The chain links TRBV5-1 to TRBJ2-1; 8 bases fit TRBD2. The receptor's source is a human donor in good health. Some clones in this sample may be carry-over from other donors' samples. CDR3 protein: CASSFSGSTNEQFF. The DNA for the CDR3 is TGCGCCAGCAGCTTCAGCGGGAGCACAAATGAGCAGTTCTTC.